Listed below are T cell receptor beta chains from one sample, sequenced in a study of CD8 T cells in ankylosing spondylitis. TCRdb processed the 5' RACE reads anew with MiXCR; each CDR3 protein has one entry. The profile shows around 450,000 distinct CDR3 sequences, approximately 26% of them singletons. What was sequenced was blood, either unsorted or a sorted T cell fraction (not recorded which). All receptors come from a male donor with ankylosing spondylitis. Each CDR3 is given with its conserved first and last residue. The D gene is left open where the match is weak. Size is omitted from some rows. Given values are once, few, many or a class for expanded clones.

>.|.|15|TRBJ2-2|TRBV7-9
CASSTREGATGELFF
TGTGCCAGCAGCACTAGGGAGGGGGCCACCGGGGAGCTGTTTTTT
>few|.|14|TRBJ2-7|TRBV12-3/TRBV12-4
CASSFTGTVDEQYF
TGTGCCAGCAGTTTCACAGGGACCGTGGACGAGCAGTACTTC
>.|.|15|TRBJ1-5|TRBV12-3/TRBV12-4
CASSSTGQTNQPQHF
TGTGCCAGCAGCTCTACAGGACAGACAAATCAGCCCCAGCATTTT
>few|TRBD1|15|TRBJ2-3|TRBV20-1
CSARDAQGAGDTQYF
TGCAGTGCTAGAGATGCCCAGGGGGCTGGAGATACGCAGTATTTT
>.|.|15|TRBJ2-7|TRBV27
CASSQIAARSYEQYF
TGTGCCAGCAGTCAAATAGCGGCTCGCTCCTACGAGCAGTACTTC
>few|.|14|TRBJ2-7|TRBV5-1
CASSFRDSTYEQYF
TGCGCCAGCAGCTTTAGGGACTCAACCTACGAGCAGTACTTC
>few|.|15|TRBJ2-3|TRBV7-2
CASSFGGRPTDTQYF
TGTGCCAGCAGCTTTGGCGGGCGCCCCACAGATACGCAGTATTTT
>.|.|16|TRBJ2-6|TRBV7-9
CASSTGLNSGANVLTF
TGTGCCAGCAGCACGGGACTGAACTCTGGGGCCAACGTCCTGACTTTC
>few|.|15|TRBJ2-2|TRBV18
CASSEGRPNTGELFF
TGTGCCAGCTCAGAAGGACGCCCTAACACCGGGGAGCTGTTTTTT
>.|.|13|TRBJ1-2|TRBV5-5
CASSWSRDYGYTF
TGTGCCAGCAGCTGGAGCAGGGACTATGGCTACACCTTC
>.|TRBD1|16|TRBJ1-6|TRBV3-1
CASSQGPQGYNSPLHF
TGTGCCAGCAGCCAAGGACCACAGGGGTACAATTCACCCCTCCACTTT
>few|.|19|TRBJ1-4|TRBV20-1
CSVPSGLQLRLTDGEKLFF
TGCAGTGTTCCATCCGGCCTTCAGTTACGACTCACAGACGGTGAAAAACTGTTTTTT
>.|.|14|TRBJ2-3|TRBV24-1
CATSVSGAGDTQYF
TGTGCCACCAGTGTTTCGGGGGCGGGAGATACGCAGTATTTT
>.|.|14|TRBJ1-1|TRBV7-9
CASSSTMGDTEAFF
TGTGCCAGCAGCTCAACCATGGGGGACACTGAAGCTTTCTTT
>.|.|14|TRBJ2-1|TRBV6-4
CASSDGTSYNEQFF
TGTGCCAGCAGTGACGGGACTTCTTACAATGAGCAGTTCTTC
>many|.|13|TRBJ2-2|TRBV29-1
CSVGTTNTGELFF
TGCAGCGTTGGGACTACGAACACCGGGGAGCTGTTTTTT
>.|.|15|TRBJ1-2|TRBV18
CASSPPGQGYDGYTF
TGTGCCAGCTCACCACCAGGGCAGGGGTATGATGGCTACACCTTC
>many|.|12|TRBJ2-1|TRBV5-1
CASSFNAGEQFF
TGCGCCAGCAGCTTTAACGCCGGTGAGCAGTTCTTC
>.|.|13|TRBJ2-5|TRBV20-1
CSARDLTSGTQYF
TGCAGTGCTAGAGATTTGACTTCGGGGACCCAGTACTTC
>.|TRBD1|15|TRBJ1-4|TRBV7-2
CASSRRTGSNEKLFF
TGTGCCAGCAGCCGGAGGACAGGTTCAAATGAAAAACTGTTTTTT
>few|TRBD2|14|TRBJ2-3|TRBV12-3/TRBV12-4
CASRPGLASDTQYF
TGTGCCAGCAGGCCGGGACTAGCTTCAGATACGCAGTATTTT
>many|TRBD1|14|TRBJ2-2|TRBV5-1
CASSRQGKSGELFF
TGCGCCAGCAGCCGACAGGGGAAGTCCGGGGAGCTGTTTTTT
>.|TRBD2|19|TRBJ2-1|TRBV5-1
CASSLALPGLAGRDNEQFF
TGCGCCAGCAGCTTGGCCCTTCCGGGACTAGCGGGACGCGACAATGAGCAGTTCTTC
>.|.|13|TRBJ1-2|TRBV9
CASSVDFNYGYTF
TGTGCCAGCAGCGTAGACTTTAACTATGGCTACACCTTC
>many|TRBD2|16|TRBJ2-1|TRBV6-2/TRBV6-3
CASSYWTSGAYNEQFF
TGTGCCAGCAGTTACTGGACTAGCGGAGCCTACAATGAGCAGTTCTTC
>.|.|13|TRBJ1-4|TRBV7-2
CASSFEANEKLFF
TGTGCCAGCAGCTTTGAGGCGAATGAAAAACTGTTTTTT
>.|TRBD1|15|TRBJ1-1|TRBV12-3/TRBV12-4
CASSRSDRTDTEAFF
TGTGCCAGCAGCCGATCGGACAGGACTGACACTGAAGCTTTCTTT
>many|TRBD1|14|TRBJ2-5|TRBV5-1
CASSPGTGQETQYF
TGCGCCAGCAGCCCCGGGACAGGGCAAGAGACCCAGTACTTC
>few|TRBD1|15|TRBJ2-4|TRBV7-2
CASSRTGTDKNIQYF
TGTGCCAGCAGTAGAACCGGGACAGACAAAAACATTCAGTACTTC
>.|TRBD1|14|TRBJ2-3|TRBV20-1
CSAPDRGATDTQYF
TGCAGTGCCCCGGACAGGGGAGCCACAGATACGCAGTATTTT
>.|.|14|TRBJ2-1|TRBV7-2
CASSRPVGSNEQFF
TGTGCCAGCAGCCGACCCGTCGGGTCCAATGAGCAGTTCTTC
>.|.|15|TRBJ1-4|TRBV7-2
CASSSSRGYGEKLFF
TGTGCCAGCAGCTCCTCAAGGGGCTACGGTGAAAAACTGTTTTTT
>.|TRBD1|16|TRBJ1-2|TRBV5-1
CASSRGTEETVYGYTF
TGCGCCAGCAGCAGAGGGACAGAAGAAACCGTCTATGGCTACACCTTC
>few|.|16|TRBJ1-2|TRBV6-1
CASSVSPGGPKYGYTF
TGTGCCAGCAGTGTTTCCCCCGGGGGGCCTAAGTATGGCTACACCTTC
>few|.|13|TRBJ2-5|TRBV20-1
CSAYDSGSVTQYF
TGCAGTGCTTACGATAGCGGTAGCGTAACCCAGTACTTC
>few|.|16|TRBJ2-2|TRBV10-2
CASSESPGRGTGELFF
TGCGCCAGCAGTGAGTCCCCGGGACGGGGCACCGGGGAGCTGTTTTTT
>.|.|14|TRBJ1-2|TRBV29-1
CSVVQIPNDYGYTF
TGCAGCGTTGTACAGATACCAAACGACTATGGCTACACCTTC
>many|TRBD1|16|TRBJ2-1|TRBV7-8
CASSPGRTGVYNEQFF
TGTGCCAGCAGTCCGGGACGGACAGGGGTCTACAATGAGCAGTTCTTC
>many|.|13|TRBJ2-1|TRBV20-1
CSARDQLVREQFF
TGCAGTGCTAGAGATCAGTTGGTGCGTGAGCAGTTCTTC
>.|.|16|TRBJ1-4|TRBV4-2
CASSHPREATNEKLFF
TGTGCCAGCAGCCATCCCAGGGAAGCAACTAATGAAAAACTGTTTTTT
>few|.|13|TRBJ1-1|TRBV12-3/TRBV12-4
CASSFAKNTEAFF
TGTGCCAGCAGTTTCGCTAAGAACACTGAAGCTTTCTTT
>.|TRBD2|12|TRBJ2-3|TRBV9
CASGGRGDTQYF
TGTGCTTCGGGGGGGCGCGGAGATACGCAGTATTTT
>.|.|17|TRBJ2-1|TRBV6-2/TRBV6-3
CASSPRPGPQDDNEQFF
TGTGCCAGCAGCCCCCGTCCGGGCCCCCAGGATGACAATGAGCAGTTCTTC
>.|TRBD1|16|TRBJ2-1|TRBV5-1
CASSLTGDKSYNERFF
TGCGCCAGCAGCTTGACAGGGGATAAATCCTACAATGAGCGGTTCTTC
>.|TRBD1|16|TRBJ1-2|TRBV19
CASSNGARDRNYGYTF
TGTGCCAGTAGTAACGGGGCCCGGGACAGGAACTATGGCTACACCTTC
>few|TRBD2|15|TRBJ2-1|TRBV3-1
CASSKGSGRGNEQFF
TGTGCCAGCAGCAAGGGGAGCGGGAGGGGGAATGAGCAGTTCTTC
>.|.|11|TRBJ2-5|TRBV2
CASGIGETQYF
TGTGCCAGCGGGATAGGAGAGACCCAGTACTTC
>many|TRBD2|16|TRBJ2-1|TRBV28
CASSPTVAGGYNEQFF
TGTGCCAGCAGTCCCACCGTAGCGGGAGGGTACAATGAGCAGTTCTTC
>.|.|16|TRBJ2-1|TRBV27
CASRVGGTSSYNEQFF
TGTGCCAGCAGAGTCGGCGGGACAAGCTCCTACAATGAGCAGTTCTTC
>.|.|14|TRBJ1-2|TRBV5-1
CARQCFAGGDGYTF
TGCGCCAGGCAGTGTTTCGCGGGGGGCGATGGCTACACCTTC
>few|TRBD1|16|TRBJ1-5|TRBV5-1
CASSLSGDSSNQPQHF
TGCGCCAGCAGCTTAAGTGGGGACAGTAGCAATCAGCCCCAGCATTTT
>few|.|14|TRBJ2-7|TRBV5-1
CASSFVAAPYEQYF
TGCGCCAGCAGCTTTGTCGCAGCCCCCTACGAGCAGTACTTC
>.|TRBD1|15|TRBJ1-1|TRBV11-2
CASSLDSGQGTEAFF
TGTGCCAGCAGCTTAGATTCGGGACAGGGGACTGAAGCTTTCTTT
>few|TRBD2|12|TRBJ2-7|TRBV5-1
CASSSTSGEQYF
TGCGCCAGCAGCTCGACTAGCGGCGAGCAGTACTTC
>few|.|13|TRBJ1-2|TRBV6-1
CASSIQGFGGYTF
TGTGCCAGCAGTATTCAGGGGTTCGGTGGCTACACCTTC
>few|.|14|TRBJ2-3|TRBV24-1
CATSDRAHTDTQYF
TGTGCCACCAGTGACCGTGCCCACACAGATACGCAGTATTTT
>.|TRBD2|15|TRBJ2-5|TRBV11-2
CASSSIAGNQETQYF
TGTGCCAGCAGCTCCATAGCGGGGAACCAAGAGACCCAGTACTTC